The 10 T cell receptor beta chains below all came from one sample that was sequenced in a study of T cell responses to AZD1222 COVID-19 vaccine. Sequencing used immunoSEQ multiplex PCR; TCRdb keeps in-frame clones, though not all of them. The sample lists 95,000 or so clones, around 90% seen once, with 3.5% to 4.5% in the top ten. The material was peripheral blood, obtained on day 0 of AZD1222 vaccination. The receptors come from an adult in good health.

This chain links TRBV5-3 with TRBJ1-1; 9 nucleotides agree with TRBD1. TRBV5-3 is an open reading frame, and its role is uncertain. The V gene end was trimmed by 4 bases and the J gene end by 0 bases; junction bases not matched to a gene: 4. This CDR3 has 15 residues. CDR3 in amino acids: CARSTGQGMNTEAFF. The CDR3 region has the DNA TGTGCCAGAAGCACGGGACAGGGAATGAACACTGAAGCTTTCTTT.

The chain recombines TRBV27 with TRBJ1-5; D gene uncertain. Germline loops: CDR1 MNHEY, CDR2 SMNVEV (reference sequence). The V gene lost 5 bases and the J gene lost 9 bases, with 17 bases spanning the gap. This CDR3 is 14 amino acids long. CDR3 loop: CASSVADTRWPQHF. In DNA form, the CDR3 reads TGTGCCAGCAGTGTCGCCGACACCCGTTGGCCCCAGCATTTT.

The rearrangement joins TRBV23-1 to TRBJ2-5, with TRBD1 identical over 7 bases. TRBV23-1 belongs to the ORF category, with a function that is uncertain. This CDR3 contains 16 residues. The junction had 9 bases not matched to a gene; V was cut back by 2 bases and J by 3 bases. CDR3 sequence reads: CASSQAHRQGKETQYF. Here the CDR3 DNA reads TGCGCCAGCAGTCAAGCTCACAGACAGGGTAAAGAGACCCAGTACTTC.

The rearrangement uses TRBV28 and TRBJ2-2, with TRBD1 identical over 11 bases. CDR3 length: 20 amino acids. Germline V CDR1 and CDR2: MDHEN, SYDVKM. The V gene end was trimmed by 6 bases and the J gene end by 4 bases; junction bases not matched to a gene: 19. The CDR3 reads CASSSPGRDRGASGTGELFF. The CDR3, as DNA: TGTGCCAGCAGCAGCCCTGGTCGGGACAGGGGGGCTTCTGGCACCGGGGAGCTGTTTTTT.

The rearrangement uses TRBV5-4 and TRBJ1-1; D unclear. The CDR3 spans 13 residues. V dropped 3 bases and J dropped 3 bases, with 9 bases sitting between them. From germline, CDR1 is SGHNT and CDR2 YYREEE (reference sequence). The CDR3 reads CASSSRRDTEAFF. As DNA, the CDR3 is TGTGCCAGCAGCTCCCGACGCGACACTGAAGCTTTCTTT.

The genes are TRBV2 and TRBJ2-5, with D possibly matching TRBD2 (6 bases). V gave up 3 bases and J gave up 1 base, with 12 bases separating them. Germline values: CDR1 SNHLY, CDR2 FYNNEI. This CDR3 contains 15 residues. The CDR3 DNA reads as TGTGCCAGCAGTGAGGGGGGACCTGGCCAAGAGACCCAGTACTTC. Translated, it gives CASSEGGPGQETQYF.

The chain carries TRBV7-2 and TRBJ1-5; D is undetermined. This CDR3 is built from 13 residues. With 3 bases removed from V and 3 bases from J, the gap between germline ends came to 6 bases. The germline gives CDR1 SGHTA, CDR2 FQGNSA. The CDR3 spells CASSLSLNQPQHF. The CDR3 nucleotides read TGTGCCAGCAGCTTGTCGCTCAATCAGCCCCAGCATTTT.

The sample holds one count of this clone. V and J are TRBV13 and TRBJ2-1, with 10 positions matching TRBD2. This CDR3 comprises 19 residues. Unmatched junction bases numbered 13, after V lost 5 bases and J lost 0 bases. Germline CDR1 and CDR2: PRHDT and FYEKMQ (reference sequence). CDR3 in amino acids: CASSGSGGAAWRSYNEQFF. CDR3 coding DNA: TGTGCCAGCAGCGGAAGCGGGGGGGCCGCATGGCGCTCCTACAATGAGCAGTTCTTC. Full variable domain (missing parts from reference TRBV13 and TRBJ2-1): AAGVIQSPRHLIKEKRETATLKCYPIPRHDTVYWYQQGPGQDPQFLISFYEKMQSDKGSIPDRFSAQQFSDYHSELNMSSLELGDSALYFCASSGSGGAAWRSYNEQFFGPGTRLTVL.

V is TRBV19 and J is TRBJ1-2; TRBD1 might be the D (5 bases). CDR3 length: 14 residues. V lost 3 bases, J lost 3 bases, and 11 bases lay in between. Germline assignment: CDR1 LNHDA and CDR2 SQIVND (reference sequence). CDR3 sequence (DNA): TGTGCCAGTAGTATCGCAGGGTGGGACTATGGCTACACCTTC. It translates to CASSIAGWDYGYTF.

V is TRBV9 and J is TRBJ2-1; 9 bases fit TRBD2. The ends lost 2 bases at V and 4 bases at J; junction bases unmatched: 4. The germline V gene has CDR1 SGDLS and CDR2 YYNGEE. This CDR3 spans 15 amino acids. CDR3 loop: CASSVSGGYYNEQFF. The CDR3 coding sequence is TGTGCCAGCAGCGTCAGCGGGGGGTATTACAATGAGCAGTTCTTC.